One and the same sample provided the 10 T cell receptor beta chains below, sequenced in a study of blood T cell repertoires in COVID-19. Sequencing was performed with immunoSEQ multiplex PCR; in TCRdb, only in-frame clones are kept and a portion is missing. The sample gives about 320,000 clones, 90% of which show up once; roughly 2.6% is in the top ten. Specimen: PBMCs or T cells enriched from blood (not recorded which). These receptors were collected from a man in his 60s who had recovered from COVID-19.

The rearrangement uses TRBV24-1 and TRBJ2-7, with D perhaps TRBD1 (6 bases). Germline CDR1 is KGHDR and CDR2 is SFDVKD. V was trimmed by 9 bases and J by 3 bases, leaving 23 bases between them. This CDR3 spans 16 amino acids. The CDR3 is CATGPGRGPLGYEQYF. CDR3 nucleotides: TGTGCCACCGGACCGGGCAGGGGACCGTTGGGCTACGAGCAGTACTTC.

DNA of the CDR3: TGTGCCAGCAGCTTAACAGCGGGAGGGAACAATGAGCAGTTCTTC. This encodes CASSLTAGGNNEQFF. V is TRBV11-2 and J is TRBJ2-1, with 10 bases fitting TRBD2. The CDR3 covers 15 residues. V was pared by 2 bases and J by 5 bases, with 3 bases of the junction left unmatched. In germline, CDR1 is SGHAT, CDR2 FQNNGV.

This clone was counted only a few times. The chain joins TRBV14 to TRBJ2-2, with 9 bases that match TRBD1. With V trimmed by 4 bases and J by 0 bases, 9 bases remained unmatched. CDR1 SGHDN and CDR2 FVKESK come from the germline V gene. The CDR3 covers 18 residues. The CDR3 region has the DNA TGTGCCAGCAGCCTTCGCCGGGGACAGGGCGCGAACACCGGGGAGCTGTTTTTT. Translation gives CASSLRRGQGANTGELFF.

The chain recombines TRBV4-3 with TRBJ2-5; 11 nucleotides line up with TRBD2. Germline CDR1 is LGHNA and CDR2 is YSLEER. The ends lost 5 bases at V and 2 bases at J; junction bases unmatched: 4. The CDR3 is 15 residues long. The chain's CDR3 is CASSLLAGGQETQYF. CDR3 in DNA: TGCGCCAGCAGCTTATTAGCGGGGGGGCAAGAGACCCAGTACTTC.

The table lists this clone with a count of one. As DNA, the CDR3 is TGTGCCAGCAGCGTTGGTGGCGGGACGGACTACGAGCAGTACTTC. Protein product: CASSVGGGTDYEQYF. J is TRBJ2-7 and V is TRBV9, with a possible D match to TRBD2 (6 bases). Germline V CDR1 and CDR2: SGDLS, YYNGEE. Deletions cut 2 bases from V and 3 bases from J, with 15 bases between. The CDR3 runs to 15 residues.

V gene TRBV6-5 combines with J gene TRBJ1-2; TRBD1 agrees at 7 bases. The CDR3 extends over 12 amino acids. V trimming: 10 bases; J trimming: 7 bases; junction bases outside the gene matches: 9. CDR1 is MNHEY, CDR2 SVGAGI, per germline. CDR3 coding DNA: TGTGCCACAAGACAGGGTGTGAGTGGCTACACCTTC. It is translated as CATRQGVSGYTF.

This clone was detected once. In nucleotides, the CDR3 is TGTGCCAGCCTCATAACCGGACAGGGAGGCTCAGGCTACACCTTC. It specifies CASLITGQGGSGYTF. The chain combines TRBV6-6 with TRBJ1-2, with 8 bases lining up with TRBD1. This CDR3 is 15 amino acids long. Germline assignment: CDR1 MNHNY and CDR2 SVGAGI (reference sequence). The V and J ends lost 8 bases and 8 bases, in that order; junction bases with no gene match: 16.

The chain uses TRBV5-1 and TRBJ1-1; TRBD1 matches at 8 bases. CDR3 size: 15 residues. Germline V gene lookup returns CDR1 SGHRS and CDR2 YFSETQ. The V gene end was trimmed by 5 bases and the J gene end by 5 bases; junction bases not matched to a gene: 11. DNA for the CDR3: TGCGCCAGCAGGGAAGCGGCAGGGGGCTCTACTGAAGCTTTCTTT. This translates into CASREAAGGSTEAFF. Full variable domain (missing parts from reference TRBV5-1 and TRBJ1-1): KAGVTQTPRYLIKTRGQQVTLSCSPISGHRSVSWYQQTPGQGLQFLFEYFSETQRNKGNFPGRFSGRQFSNSRSEMNVSTLELGDSALYLCASREAAGGSTEAFFGQGTRLTVV.

The rearrangement joins TRBV25-1 to TRBJ2-1; D remains unclear. Germline CDR1 MGHDK, CDR2 SYGVNS. Between the trimmed V and J ends, which lost 4 bases and 8 bases, there was a span of 6 bases. This CDR3 is built from 11 residues. The CDR3 region has the DNA TGTGCCAGCAGTGGCGTTGATGAGCAGTTCTTC. Its translation: CASSGVDEQFF.

The chain has TRBV19 and TRBJ1-1, with D possibly matching TRBD1 (5 bases). Trimming shortened V by 5 bases and J by 4 bases, and 17 bases separated the two germline ends. The CDR3 extends over 15 amino acids. The germline CDR1 and CDR2 sequences are LNHDA and SQIVND (reference sequence). CDR3 sequence (DNA): TGTGCCAGTAGTGGAAGACAGATGACCATCACTGAAGCTTTCTTT. Translating it yields CASSGRQMTITEAFF.